One and the same sample provided the 32 T cell receptor beta chains below, sequenced in a study of cytomegalovirus exposure and HLA in healthy donors. PCR used 60 Vbeta primers and 13 Jbeta primers. The assay was immunoSEQ multiplex PCR, and TCRdb's table has in-frame clones only and misses some. The table includes about 140,000 clones, roughly 75% detected once. Sequencing used PBMCs. The receptors originated from a man aged 35-49 years in good health and CMV-seronegative.

This clone was counted between two and nine times. The chain combines TRBV19 with TRBJ2-7; 8 bases are a match to TRBD1. Germline values: CDR1 LNHDA, CDR2 SQIVND (reference sequence). Trimming at V came to 9 bases and at J to 5 bases, leaving 12 bases not matched to a gene. This CDR3 region has 14 residues. The CDR3 is CASGAGTGSDEQYF. The CDR3 nucleotides are TGTGCCAGCGGAGCCGGGACAGGAAGCGACGAGCAGTACTTC.

The table lists this clone with a few counts. This chain joins TRBV9 and TRBJ1-1; 10 bases match TRBD1. The V segment lost 5 bases and the J segment 4 bases; nucleotides outside the gene matches: 8. The CDR3 runs to 15 residues. Germline V gene data show CDR1 as SGDLS and CDR2 as YYNGEE. The CDR3 DNA reads as TGTGCCAGCAGACCTGGACAGGGGGGACTCACTGAAGCTTTCTTT. Translating gives CASRPGQGGLTEAFF.

The V and J genes are TRBV5-4 and TRBJ2-3, with D possibly TRBD1 on 5 matching bases. The CDR3 is 15 amino acids. Per the germline V gene, CDR1 is SGHNT and CDR2 is YYREEE (reference sequence). The V and J ends lost 1 base and 2 bases respectively, with 11 bases between them. For the CDR3, the DNA is TGTGCCAGCAGCTTGCGCAGGGTAAACACAGATACGCAGTATTTT. Encoded protein: CASSLRRVNTDTQYF.

V usage is TRBV2 and J usage is TRBJ2-7, with TRBD1 matching over 8 bases. Germline CDR1 is SNHLY and CDR2 is FYNNEI. Germline trimming cut 8 bases from V and 9 bases from J; bases unmatched to any gene: 12. This CDR3 region has 13 residues. CDR3 region: CASRFITGGVQYF. Here the CDR3 DNA reads TGTGCCAGCCGATTTATAACAGGGGGTGTGCAGTACTTC.

This sequence joins TRBV7-3 and TRBJ2-2; no clear D gene. Germline assignment: CDR1 SGHTA and CDR2 FQGTGA. Deletions cut 5 bases from V and 6 bases from J, with 13 bases between. The CDR3 covers 14 residues. The CDR3 loop is CASSPEPVAGELFF. The CDR3 nucleotides read TGTGCCAGCAGCCCCGAGCCCGTGGCCGGGGAGCTGTTTTTT.

This chain connects TRBV14 to TRBJ2-1; 8 bases agree with TRBD1. Trimming cost V 8 bases and J 7 bases; bases outside gene matches: 13. This CDR3 is 15 amino acids long. Germline V gene lookup returns CDR1 SGHDN and CDR2 FVKESK. CDR3 coding DNA: TGTGCCAGCCAGGGCGGAGGACAGGGCTGGAATGAGCAGTTCTTC. It translates to CASQGGGQGWNEQFF.

The genes are TRBV7-6 and TRBJ1-2, with 8 bases fitting TRBD1. Unmatched junction bases numbered 7, after V lost 3 bases and J lost 4 bases. Germline V gene lookup returns CDR1 SGHVS and CDR2 FNYEAQ. The CDR3 sequence is 15 residues long. CDR3 sequence: CASSLETGAGYGYTF. CDR3 sequence (DNA): TGTGCCAGCAGCTTGGAGACAGGGGCAGGCTATGGCTACACCTTC.

This CDR3 is CATSRDTGRAFF. CDR3 sequence (DNA): TGTGCCACCAGCAGGGACACCGGGCGAGCTTTCTTT. The J gene is TRBJ1-1, the V gene TRBV15; TRBD1 might be the D (5 bases). The CDR3 runs 12 residues. In germline, CDR1 is LNHNV, CDR2 YYDKDF (reference sequence). With 3 bases removed from V and 10 bases from J, the gap between germline ends came to 12 bases. The full variable domain, rest sourced from reference TRBV15 and TRBJ1-1, is DAMVIQNPRYQVTQFGKPVTLSCSQTLNHNVMYWYQQKSSQAPKLLFHYYDKDFNNEADTPDNFQSRRPNTSFCFLDIRSPGLGDTAMYLCATSRDTGRAFFGQGTRLTVV.

Only a few counts were recorded for this clone. V gene TRBV4-3 combines with J gene TRBJ1-5; 7 bases line up with TRBD1. CDR3 length: 14 residues. V lost 3 bases and J lost 6; bases outside the gene matches: 5. Germline loops: CDR1 LGHNA, CDR2 YSLEER. This chain's CDR3 is CASSHRQGTQPQHF. The CDR3 bases are TGCGCCAGCAGCCACCGACAGGGCACTCAGCCCCAGCATTTT.

The CDR3 DNA is TGTGCCAGCAGCCGACAGGTAAATCAGCCCCAGCATTTT. Protein: CASSRQVNQPQHF. J is TRBJ1-5 and V is TRBV7-6; D may be TRBD1 (6 bases). CDR3 length: 13 amino acids. Germline V CDR1 and CDR2: SGHVS, FNYEAQ. Trimming cost V 5 bases and J 4 bases, with 9 bases left between them.

The chain carries TRBV5-6 and TRBJ1-2; maybe TRBD1 (5 bases). V was pared by 1 base and J by 0 bases, with 13 bases between. This CDR3 comprises 16 residues. Germline-derived CDR1 and CDR2 are SGHDT and YYEEEE. The CDR3 nucleotides read TGTGCCAGCAGCTTGTATGAGACAGAGACTAACTATGGCTACACCTTC. Translated, it gives CASSLYETETNYGYTF. Full variable domain (rest looked up from reference TRBV5-6 and TRBJ1-2): DAGVTQSPTHLIKTRGQQVTLRCSPKSGHDTVSWYQQALGQGPQFIFQYYEEEERQRGNFPDRFSGHQFPNYSSELNVNALLLGDSALYLCASSLYETETNYGYTFGSGTRLTVV.

This rearrangement joins TRBV9 to TRBJ1-4; 10 nucleotides line up with TRBD1. This CDR3 spans 15 amino acids. V trimming: 4 bases; J trimming: 12 bases; junction bases outside the gene matches: 12. The germline gives CDR1 SGDLS, CDR2 YYNGEE. CDR3 amino acids: CASSPTGTGVKQLFF. DNA for the CDR3: TGTGCCAGCAGCCCCACGGGGACAGGGGTAAAACAACTGTTTTTT. The full variable domain, in which reference TRBV9 and TRBJ1-4 provide the parts outside the CDR3, is DSGVTQTPKHLITATGQRVTLRCSPRSGDLSVYWYQQSLDQGLQFLIQYYNGEERAKGNILERFSAQQFPDLHSELNLSSLELGDSALYFCASSPTGTGVKQLFFGSGTQLSVL.

V is TRBV2 and J is TRBJ1-2; D gene unclear. V dropped 6 bases and J dropped 4 bases, with 12 bases sitting between them. There are 13 residues in the CDR3. CDR1 is SNHLY, CDR2 FYNNEI, per germline. CDR3 nucleotides: TGTGCCAGCAGGGGCGAGGGTCCCTATGGCTACACCTTC. Translation gives CASRGEGPYGYTF.

This chain links TRBV13 with TRBJ2-7, with 10 bases aligning to TRBD2. Germline CDR1 PRHDT, CDR2 FYEKMQ (reference sequence). Trimming removed 4 bases from V and 9 bases from J; junction bases left unmatched: 15. The CDR3 contains 16 residues. The chain's CDR3 is CASSWASGGPPRGQYF. CDR3 bases: TGTGCCAGCAGCTGGGCTAGCGGGGGCCCCCCTCGGGGGCAGTACTTC.

The rearrangement joins TRBV21-1 to TRBJ2-2; the table's D call TRBD1 went unverified against the DNA. TRBV21-1 is noted as a pseudogene. This CDR3 region has 18 residues. This CDR3 reads CASSKTGRGRVGTGELFF. In nucleotides, the CDR3 is TGTGCCAGCAGCAAAACTGGCAGGGGGCGCGTGGGCACCGGGGAGCTGTTTTTT.

A few counts support this clone. DNA for the CDR3: TGTGCCAGCAGCATCGTCAGTCCAGGAAACACCATATATTTT. Protein sequence: CASSIVSPGNTIYF. The chain uses TRBV5-6 and TRBJ1-3; no reliable D call. Germline values: CDR1 SGHDT, CDR2 YYEEEE. The CDR3 totals 14 residues. Trimming took 4 bases from V and 4 from J, leaving 12 bases between them.

The genes are TRBV4-1 and TRBJ1-1; D is unclear. The CDR3 spans 14 residues. CDR1 and CDR2 (germline): MGHRA, YSYEKL. V lost 8 bases, J lost 7 bases, and 20 bases lay in between. The CDR3 DNA sequence: TGCGCCAGCGCAGCTTCCTCGACTGCACTTGAAGCTTTCTTT. Residues: CASAASSTALEAFF.

This chain joins TRBV10-1 and TRBJ2-3, with a possible D match to TRBD1 (5 bases). This CDR3 spans 13 amino acids. CDR1 is WNHNN, CDR2 SYGVQD, per germline (reference sequence). V was cut by 9 bases and J by 3 bases, with 13 bases left in between. The CDR3 loop reads CARQGATTDTQYF. CDR3 nucleotides: TGCGCCAGACAAGGGGCTACGACAGATACGCAGTATTTT.

The CDR3 sequence is CASKRDRYSYEQYF. DNA of the CDR3: TGTGCCAGCAAAAGGGACAGGTACTCCTACGAGCAGTACTTC. The chain is built from TRBV7-3 and TRBJ2-7; TRBD1 matches 8 bases. The CDR3 consists of 14 residues. From germline, CDR1 is SGHTA and CDR2 FQGTGA. V lost 7 bases and J lost 0; bases outside the gene matches: 5.

The chain couples TRBV7-3 to TRBJ2-5; TRBD1 aligns across 9 bases. The CDR3 runs 14 residues. The ends lost 8 bases at V and 4 bases at J; junction bases unmatched: 8. In germline, CDR1 is SGHTA, CDR2 FQGTGA. The CDR3 loop is CASGSTGGVETQYF. The DNA for the CDR3 is TGTGCCAGCGGCTCCACAGGGGGCGTAGAGACCCAGTACTTC.

The chain combines TRBV4-3 with TRBJ2-3; TRBD1 is a possible D gene (7 bases). The germline V and J ends were trimmed by 3 bases and 2 bases, with 12 bases remaining between them. This CDR3 region has 15 residues. Germline V gives CDR1 LGHNA, CDR2 YSLEER. CDR3 DNA: TGCGCCAGCAGCCAGGAGGGACAGTACACAGATACGCAGTATTTT. The encoded protein is CASSQEGQYTDTQYF.

This chain connects TRBV13 to TRBJ2-2; 7 bases are a match to TRBD1. The CDR3 is 14 amino acids. Germline V gene lookup returns CDR1 PRHDT and CDR2 FYEKMQ (reference sequence). Trimming took 4 bases from V and 7 from J; bases not matched to a gene: 6. DNA of the CDR3: TGTGCCAGCAGCTCCGGGACAGCGAACGGGGAGCTGTTTTTT. Amino acids: CASSSGTANGELFF.

This clone was seen a few times. This chain uses TRBV5-1 with TRBJ1-1; 10 bases fit TRBD1. V shed 4 bases, J shed 6 bases, and the junction held 3 bases outside the gene matches. This CDR3 is built from 13 residues. Germline V gene sequence: CDR1 SGHRS, CDR2 YFSETQ. The CDR3: CASSLGTGAEAFF. CDR3 DNA: TGCGCCAGCAGCCTCGGGACAGGGGCTGAAGCTTTCTTT.

In this sample, this clone turned up many times. V usage is TRBV2 and J usage is TRBJ2-3, with TRBD2 matching over 12 bases. The CDR3 has 15 residues. Germline trimming cut 6 bases from V and 4 bases from J; bases unmatched to any gene: 5. Germline V CDR1 and CDR2: SNHLY, FYNNEI. The DNA of the CDR3 is TGTGCCAGCAGGAGGCTAGCGGGGGGGGCAGATACGCAGTATTTT. Protein: CASRRLAGGADTQYF.

V gene TRBV10-2 combines with J gene TRBJ1-1; 7 nucleotides align to TRBD1. This CDR3 is built from 18 residues. Germline-derived CDR1 and CDR2 are WSHSY and SAAADI. Trimming cost V 4 bases and J 2 bases; bases outside gene matches: 16. CDR3 DNA sequence: TGCGCCAGCAGTGGAAGGTCTTTCAAGAGGGGGCTTAACACTGAAGCTTTCTTT. This codes for CASSGRSFKRGLNTEAFF.

The chain recombines TRBV5-5 with TRBJ2-4, with 7 bases matching TRBD2. Germline V gives CDR1 SGHKS, CDR2 YYEKEE (reference sequence). J gave up 4 bases and V 4 bases, and 11 bases lay outside the gene matches. The length of the CDR3 is 16 residues. The CDR3, as DNA: TGTGCCAGCAGCCGAGAAGCGGGGATCCTGAAAAACATTCAGTACTTC. Protein product: CASSREAGILKNIQYF.

This clone was found once. This chain links TRBV5-8 with TRBJ1-1; no reliable D call. The CDR3 totals 11 residues. Per germline, CDR1 SGHTS and CDR2 YDEGEE. Trimming removed 2 bases at V and 6 bases at J, with 5 bases between. CDR3: CASSFFSEAFF. The DNA for the CDR3 is TGTGCCAGCAGCTTTTTCTCTGAAGCTTTCTTT.

The genes are TRBV18 and TRBJ1-1; TRBD1 agrees at 9 bases. The CDR3 is 14 residues long. The J segment lost 8 bases and the V segment lost 4 bases, leaving 8 bases of the junction unmatched. CDR1 and CDR2 from the germline V gene are KGHSH and LQKENI. CDR3 coding DNA: TGTGCCAGCTCACGGCTACAGGGGGCCCCGGAAGCTTTCTTT. Translating it yields CASSRLQGAPEAFF.

This sequence joins TRBV7-3 and TRBJ1-3; D possibly corresponds to TRBD1 (5 bases). The CDR3 runs 13 residues. Trimming shortened V by 10 bases and J by 1 base, and 11 bases separated the two germline ends. Germline lookup yields CDR1 SGHTA and CDR2 FQGTGA. CDR3 coding DNA: TGTGCCACCCCGACAGCTTCTGGAAACACCATATATTTT. It specifies CATPTASGNTIYF.

The CDR3 loop reads CASSILQGGNTEAFF. The CDR3 DNA reads as TGTGCCAGCAGCATTCTACAGGGCGGGAACACTGAAGCTTTCTTT. The J gene is TRBJ1-1, the V gene TRBV9; TRBD1 might be the D (6 bases). The CDR3 has 15 amino acids. Trimming stripped 4 bases from V and 1 base from J, with 14 bases between. Germline CDR1 is SGDLS and CDR2 is YYNGEE.

V gene TRBV2 combines with J gene TRBJ2-5; D ambiguous. The germline V and J ends were trimmed by 2 bases and 5 bases, with 9 bases remaining between them. Per germline, CDR1 SNHLY and CDR2 FYNNEI. This CDR3 has 13 amino acids. Here the CDR3 reads CASSERGQETQYF. The CDR3 coding sequence is TGTGCCAGCAGTGAACGTGGGCAGGAGACCCAGTACTTC.

The rearrangement links TRBV19 to TRBJ2-7; 14 nucleotides match TRBD2. The CDR3 is 17 amino acids. The V segment lost 6 bases and the J segment 1 base; nucleotides outside the gene matches: 8. Germline V lookup: CDR1 LNHDA, CDR2 SQIVND (reference sequence). This CDR3 is CASSPWGLAGVSYEQYF. In DNA, the CDR3 is TGTGCCAGTAGCCCTTGGGGACTAGCGGGGGTATCCTACGAGCAGTACTTC.